A single sample gave rise to the 27 T cell receptor beta chains below, sequenced in a study of T cell responses to AZD1222 COVID-19 vaccine. Sequenced by immunoSEQ multiplex PCR; TCRdb stores in-frame clones only, minus some. Among about 120,000 clones listed, 88% were seen once. Sequenced here: peripheral blood, sampled 28 days after the second AZD1222 dose. The source is an adult who received the AZD1222 COVID-19 vaccine.

This chain connects TRBV7-3 to TRBJ2-2, with a tentative D call TRBD2 (7 bases). The V and J ends lost 1 base and 5 bases respectively, with 17 bases between them. Looked up from germline, CDR1 is SGHTA and CDR2 is FQGTGA. This CDR3 spans 17 amino acids. The CDR3 bases are TGTGCCAGCAGCTTAATATCCCGGGGGGCCGGGACCGGGGAGCTGTTTTTT. Protein: CASSLISRGAGTGELFF.

This rearrangement joins TRBV13 to TRBJ1-1, with D tentatively TRBD1 (5 bases). This CDR3 has 17 residues. Germline V gives CDR1 PRHDT, CDR2 FYEKMQ (reference sequence). V was pared by 7 bases and J by 3 bases, with 24 bases between. The DNA for the CDR3 is TGTGCCAGCACCGAGACGAGGGGTATTGTCGGCGACACTGAAGCTTTCTTT. This gives the protein CASTETRGIVGDTEAFF.

The chain combines TRBV4-2 with TRBJ1-2; a weak D match, TRBD1 (5 bases). The CDR3 totals 17 residues. The germline V and J ends were trimmed by 0 bases and 2 bases, with 16 bases remaining between them. Germline V lookup: CDR1 LGHNA, CDR2 YNFKEQ. The CDR3 DNA reads as TGTGCCAGCAGCCAAGATCCGAAAGGGGAAAAGAACTATGGCTACACCTTC. Translation gives CASSQDPKGEKNYGYTF.

This chain links TRBV7-9 with TRBJ2-3; 8 nucleotides align to TRBD1. J was trimmed by 2 bases and V by 3 bases; bases with no gene match: 4. The V gene's germline CDR1 is SEHNR and CDR2 FQNEAQ (reference sequence). The CDR3 consists of 15 residues. CDR3 coding DNA: TGTGCCAGCAGCTTTACGGGACAGGCCACAGATACGCAGTATTTT. Translating gives CASSFTGQATDTQYF. Based on the CDR3 plus reference TRBV7-9 and TRBJ2-3, the full variable domain is DTGVSQNPRHKITKRGQNVTFRCDPISEHNRLYWYRQTLGQGPEFLTYFQNEAQLEKSRLLSDRFSAERPKGSFSTLEIQRTEQGDSAMYLCASSFTGQATDTQYFGPGTRLTVL.

The genes are TRBV4-3 and TRBJ2-1; TRBD2 is a possible D gene (6 bases). The CDR3 is made up of 12 amino acids. CDR1 and CDR2 from the germline V gene are LGHNA and YSLEER. V lost 4 bases to trimming and J lost 9 bases, with 10 bases between them. CDR3 amino acids: CASSLQEGEQFF. In DNA form, the CDR3 reads TGCGCCAGCAGCCTCCAGGAGGGTGAGCAGTTCTTC.

The chain joins TRBV7-9 to TRBJ1-3, with 7 bases identical to TRBD1. In germline, CDR1 is SEHNR, CDR2 FQNEAQ (reference sequence). The ends lost 5 bases at V and 0 bases at J; junction bases unmatched: 7. CDR3 length: 16 residues. DNA for the CDR3: TGTGCCAGCAGCGAGTCAGGGGGGGCCTCTGGAAACACCATATATTTT. Encoded protein: CASSESGGASGNTIYF.

This chain uses TRBV7-9 with TRBJ1-2, with unresolved D. Trimming cost V 0 bases and J 4 bases, with 9 bases left between them. This CDR3 spans 14 amino acids. Germline CDR1 reads SEHNR; CDR2 reads FQNEAQ (reference sequence). CDR3 bases: TGTGCCAGCAGCTTAGCGCCAGGATTCTATGGCTACACCTTC. Translating gives CASSLAPGFYGYTF. The whole variable domain, filled in from reference TRBV7-9 and TRBJ1-2, reads DTGVSQNPRHKITKRGQNVTFRCDPISEHNRLYWYRQTLGQGPEFLTYFQNEAQLEKSRLLSDRFSAERPKGSFSTLEIQRTEQGDSAMYLCASSLAPGFYGYTFGSGTRLTVV.

The CDR3 DNA follows: TGTGCCAGCAGCTTTACAGGGGCCTACGAGCAGTACTTC. Translating it yields CASSFTGAYEQYF. The rearrangement links TRBV5-6 to TRBJ2-7; 7 bases align to TRBD1. The V gene end was trimmed by 2 bases and the J gene end by 2 bases; junction bases not matched to a gene: 1. In germline, CDR1 is SGHDT, CDR2 YYEEEE. This CDR3 region has 13 residues.

The V call is TRBV12-3 or TRBV12-4, the J call TRBJ1-2; D possibly corresponds to TRBD1 (5 bases). V was pared by 6 bases and J by 1 base, with 9 bases between. This CDR3 is 13 amino acids long. The CDR3 coding sequence is TGTGCCAGCAGCCTAGACAGTAACTATGGCTACACCTTC. It codes for CASSLDSNYGYTF.

The chain couples TRBV12-5 to TRBJ2-1; D remains unclear. Germline assignment: CDR1 LGHNT and CDR2 FRNRAP. The germline V and J ends were trimmed by 2 bases and 4 bases, with 9 bases remaining between them. This CDR3 spans 14 amino acids. CDR3: CASGLMTGYNEQFF. CDR3 nucleotides: TGTGCTAGTGGTTTGATGACGGGTTACAATGAGCAGTTCTTC.

The genes are TRBV25-1 and TRBJ1-1; D possibly corresponds to TRBD1 (5 bases). V gave up 2 bases and J gave up 1 base, with 11 bases separating them. This CDR3 comprises 15 residues. CDR1 and CDR2 (germline): MGHDK, SYGVNS. CDR3 bases: TGTGCCAGCAGTGAAAGGGACCGGGGGAACACTGAAGCTTTCTTT. This codes for CASSERDRGNTEAFF.

The chain is built from TRBV5-4 and TRBJ2-2; D ambiguous. V dropped 5 bases and J dropped 5 bases, with 10 bases sitting between them. The CDR3 extends over 13 amino acids. The germline gives CDR1 SGHNT, CDR2 YYREEE (reference sequence). The CDR3 loop is CASSPGGTGELFF. In DNA form, the CDR3 reads TGTGCCAGCAGTCCAGGTGGAACCGGGGAGCTGTTTTTT. Full variable domain (missing parts from reference TRBV5-4 and TRBJ2-2): ETGVTQSPTHLIKTRGQQVTLRCSSQSGHNTVSWYQQALGQGPQFIFQYYREEENGRGNFPPRFSGLQFPNYSSELNVNALELDDSALYLCASSPGGTGELFFGEGSRLTVL.

The chain combines TRBV27 with TRBJ2-1, with 12 bases that match TRBD1. V gave up 3 bases and J gave up 10 bases; unmatched junction bases: 13. Germline V gene data show CDR1 as MNHEY and CDR2 as SMNVEV (reference sequence). This CDR3 has 17 residues. The CDR3 DNA is TGTGCCAGCAGTTTCCCCCCCCCGGGACAGGGGGCTCAGGAGCAGTTCTTC. Its protein is CASSFPPPGQGAQEQFF.

This clone was counted ten times or more. The CDR3 DNA sequence: TGTGCCAGCAGTTTGTTACAGGGGGCGAGCAATCAGCCCCAGCATTTT. It translates to CASSLLQGASNQPQHF. The V and J genes are TRBV28 and TRBJ1-5, with 9 bases identical to TRBD1. This CDR3 is 16 amino acids long. V dropped 3 bases and J dropped 1; count of bases not matched to a gene: 4. Germline loops: CDR1 MDHEN, CDR2 SYDVKM.

J is TRBJ1-6 and V is TRBV29-1; 7 nucleotides match TRBD1. V lost 7 bases and J lost 4; bases outside the gene matches: 7. Germline lookup yields CDR1 SQVTM and CDR2 ANQGSEA. This CDR3 comprises 14 residues. CDR3 sequence reads: CSAGEGQYNSPLHF. CDR3 DNA: TGCAGCGCCGGGGAGGGACAGTATAATTCACCCCTCCACTTT.

Regarding this clone: Other DNA sequences from this sample encode an identical CDR3 as well. The V call is TRBV5-1, the J call TRBJ2-3; no reliable D call. Germline CDR1 reads SGHRS; CDR2 reads YFSETQ. The CDR3 has 11 amino acids. V was shortened by 4 bases and J by 2 bases, with 2 bases between the two germline ends. The DNA for the CDR3 is TGCGCCAGCAGCGTCACAGATACGCAGTATTTT. It specifies CASSVTDTQYF.

V usage is TRBV29-1 and J usage is TRBJ2-1, with 11 bases lining up with TRBD1. This CDR3 region has 13 residues. V lost 7 bases and J lost 12; bases outside the gene matches: 11. CDR1 is SQVTM and CDR2 is ANQGSEA in the germline V gene. Here the CDR3 reads CSGRTGGAAGQFF. The DNA of the CDR3 is TGCAGCGGGCGGACAGGGGGCGCAGCTGGGCAGTTCTTC.

The V call is TRBV3-1 (or the pseudogene TRBV3-2), the J call TRBJ2-7; D is uncertain. Germline values: CDR1 LGHDT, CDR2 YNNKEL (reference sequence). V was pared by 3 bases and J by 3 bases, with 9 bases between. The CDR3 length is 13 residues. The CDR3 bases are TGTGCCAGCAGCCAGGTTGGCGGCTACGAGCAGTACTTC. Translated, it gives CASSQVGGYEQYF.

This chain connects TRBV9 to TRBJ2-1; D remains unclear. Trimming pared 0 bases from V and 7 bases from J, leaving 8 bases between. This CDR3 contains 13 residues. Looked up from germline, CDR1 is SGDLS and CDR2 is YYNGEE. This chain's CDR3 is CASSVGTVNEQFF. In nucleotides, the CDR3 is TGTGCCAGCAGCGTAGGTACAGTTAATGAGCAGTTCTTC. The whole variable domain, remainder taken from reference TRBV9 and TRBJ2-1, is DSGVTQTPKHLITATGQRVTLRCSPRSGDLSVYWYQQSLDQGLQFLIQYYNGEERAKGNILERFSAQQFPDLHSELNLSSLELGDSALYFCASSVGTVNEQFFGPGTRLTVL.

The rearrangement links TRBV7-2 to TRBJ2-7, with D possibly matching TRBD2 (6 bases). This CDR3 has 15 amino acids. V was pared by 1 base and J by 0 bases, with 10 bases between. Germline V gene sequence: CDR1 SGHTA, CDR2 FQGNSA. This chain's CDR3 is CASSLVGSGSYEQYF. The CDR3 coding sequence is TGTGCCAGCAGCTTAGTCGGTAGCGGCTCCTACGAGCAGTACTTC.

This clone appeared once. The chain carries TRBV10-3 and TRBJ2-3; 11 positions agree with TRBD2. Germline CDR1 is ENHRY and CDR2 is SYGVKD. The CDR3 extends over 20 amino acids. With 0 bases clipped from V and 0 bases from J, the junction kept 11 bases outside the gene matches. CDR3 coding DNA: TGTGCCATCAGTGAGTCAGAGGGTAGCGGGAGGGCCTCTAGCACAGATACGCAGTATTTT. It specifies CAISESEGSGRASSTDTQYF.

This chain links TRBV5-4 with TRBJ2-5; the match to TRBD2 covers 15 bases. The CDR3 has 20 residues. Per germline, CDR1 SGHNT and CDR2 YYREEE (reference sequence). V trimming: 4 bases; J trimming: 4 bases; junction bases outside the gene matches: 17. CDR3 sequence (DNA): TGTGCCAGCAGCCCTCCCCGGACTAGCGGGAGGGCCTTACCGGGAGAGACCCAGTACTTC. Translated: CASSPPRTSGRALPGETQYF.

In this sample, this clone turned up once. This rearrangement joins TRBV19 to TRBJ2-1; 10 bases align to TRBD2. V dropped 4 bases and J dropped 4; count of bases not matched to a gene: 7. The CDR3 consists of 16 residues. Germline CDR1 LNHDA, CDR2 SQIVND (reference sequence). This chain's CDR3 is CASSNHLAGAYNEQFF. For the CDR3, the DNA is TGTGCCAGTAGTAATCACCTAGCGGGAGCGTACAATGAGCAGTTCTTC. Full variable domain (remainder filled in from reference TRBV19 and TRBJ2-1): DGGITQSPKYLFRKEGQNVTLSCEQNLNHDAMYWYRQDPGQGLRLIYYSQIVNDFQKGDIAEGYSVSREKKESFPLTVTSAQKNPTAFYLCASSNHLAGAYNEQFFGPGTRLTVL.

V gene TRBV2 combines with J gene TRBJ1-4, with 11 bases identical to TRBD1. Trimming removed 7 bases from V and 7 bases from J; junction bases left unmatched: 8. Germline CDR1 SNHLY, CDR2 FYNNEI. The CDR3 spans 15 residues. CDR3: CASNGQGAFGEKLFF. In DNA, the CDR3 is TGTGCCAGCAATGGACAGGGGGCGTTTGGTGAAAAACTGTTTTTT.

This chain connects TRBV5-1 to TRBJ2-1, with unresolved D. The germline V gene encodes CDR1 SGHRS and CDR2 YFSETQ. V lost 0 bases and J 2 bases, leaving 6 bases between the germline ends. CDR3 length: 14 amino acids. CDR3: CASSLEGTYNEQFF. The DNA of the CDR3 is TGCGCCAGCAGCTTGGAGGGCACCTACAATGAGCAGTTCTTC.

The J gene is TRBJ2-3, the V gene TRBV4-3; TRBD1 matches 8 bases. The CDR3 is 17 amino acids. The trim removed 1 base at V and 2 bases at J, leaving 8 bases unmatched. The V gene's germline CDR1 is LGHNA and CDR2 YSLEER. CDR3 amino acids: CASSQAPTGDFTDTQYF. In nucleotides, the CDR3 is TGCGCCAGCAGCCAAGCCCCGACAGGGGATTTCACAGATACGCAGTATTTT.

The chain has TRBV6-5 and TRBJ2-7, with 7 bases matching TRBD1. Germline values: CDR1 MNHEY, CDR2 SVGAGI. The CDR3 sequence is 13 residues long. The ends lost 6 bases at V and 2 bases at J; junction bases unmatched: 4. The CDR3 loop is CASRRQGPYEQYF. The CDR3, as DNA: TGTGCCAGCAGAAGACAGGGCCCCTACGAGCAGTACTTC.